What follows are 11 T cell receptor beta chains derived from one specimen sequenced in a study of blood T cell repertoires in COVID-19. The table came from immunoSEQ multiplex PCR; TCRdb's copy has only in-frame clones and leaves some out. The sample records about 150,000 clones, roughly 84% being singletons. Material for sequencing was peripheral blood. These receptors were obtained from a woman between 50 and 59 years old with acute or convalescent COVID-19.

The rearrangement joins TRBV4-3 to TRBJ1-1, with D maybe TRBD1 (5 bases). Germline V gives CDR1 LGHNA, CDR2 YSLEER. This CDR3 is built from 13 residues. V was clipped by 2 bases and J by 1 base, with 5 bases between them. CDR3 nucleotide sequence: TGCGCCAGCAGCCAAACAGGGAACACTGAAGCTTTCTTT. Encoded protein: CASSQTGNTEAFF.

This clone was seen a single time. CDR3 sequence reads: CASSRITGDYGYTF. The CDR3 DNA reads as TGTGCCAGCAGCAGGATTACGGGAGACTATGGCTACACCTTC. The V call is TRBV13, the J call TRBJ1-2; D is unresolved. Germline values: CDR1 PRHDT, CDR2 FYEKMQ (reference sequence). The germline V and J ends were trimmed by 5 bases and 3 bases, with 13 bases remaining between them. The CDR3 length is 14 residues.

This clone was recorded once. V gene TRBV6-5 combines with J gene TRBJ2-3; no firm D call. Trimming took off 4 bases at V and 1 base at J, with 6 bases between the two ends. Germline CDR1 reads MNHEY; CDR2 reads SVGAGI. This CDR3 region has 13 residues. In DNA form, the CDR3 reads TGTGCCAGCAGTTTCAGCGGCACAGATACGCAGTATTTT. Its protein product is CASSFSGTDTQYF.

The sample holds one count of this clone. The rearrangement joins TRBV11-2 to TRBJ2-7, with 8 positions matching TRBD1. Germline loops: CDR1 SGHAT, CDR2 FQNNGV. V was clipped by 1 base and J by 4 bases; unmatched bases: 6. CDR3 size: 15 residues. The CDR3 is CASSLAPGQEYEQYF. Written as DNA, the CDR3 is TGTGCCAGCAGCTTAGCACCGGGACAGGAATACGAGCAGTACTTC.

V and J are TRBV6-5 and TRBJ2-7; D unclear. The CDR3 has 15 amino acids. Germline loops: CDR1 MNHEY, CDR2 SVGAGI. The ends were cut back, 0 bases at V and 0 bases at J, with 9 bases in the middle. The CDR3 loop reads CASSYSSRSSYEQYF. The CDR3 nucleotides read TGTGCCAGCAGTTACTCGTCACGGAGCTCCTACGAGCAGTACTTC.

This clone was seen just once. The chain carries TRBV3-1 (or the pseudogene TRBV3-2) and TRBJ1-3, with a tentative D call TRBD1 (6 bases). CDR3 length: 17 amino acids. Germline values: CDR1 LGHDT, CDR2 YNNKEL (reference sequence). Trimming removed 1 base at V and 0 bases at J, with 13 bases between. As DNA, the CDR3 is TGTGCCAGCAGCCAAGTTTCCAGGGGCGTCTCTGGAAACACCATATATTTT. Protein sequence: CASSQVSRGVSGNTIYF.

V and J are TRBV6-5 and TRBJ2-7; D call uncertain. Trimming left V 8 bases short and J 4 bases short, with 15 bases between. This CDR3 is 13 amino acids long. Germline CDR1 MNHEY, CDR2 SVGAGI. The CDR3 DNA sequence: TGTGCCAGCGGAATTGGATCCGGGTACGAGCAGTACTTC. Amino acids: CASGIGSGYEQYF.

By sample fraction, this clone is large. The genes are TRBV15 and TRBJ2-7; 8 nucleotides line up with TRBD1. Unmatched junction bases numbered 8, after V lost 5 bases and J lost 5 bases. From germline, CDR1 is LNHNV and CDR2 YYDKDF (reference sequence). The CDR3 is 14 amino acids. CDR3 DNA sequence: TGTGCCACCAGCTTTGGGCAGGGGGCCGACGAGCAGTACTTC. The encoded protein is CATSFGQGADEQYF.

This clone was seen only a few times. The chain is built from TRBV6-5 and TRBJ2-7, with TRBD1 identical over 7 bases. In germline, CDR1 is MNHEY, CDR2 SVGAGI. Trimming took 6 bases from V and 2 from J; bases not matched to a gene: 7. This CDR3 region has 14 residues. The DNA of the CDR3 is TGTGCCAGCAGGTTTGGACAGGCTACCTACGAGCAGTACTTC. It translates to CASRFGQATYEQYF.

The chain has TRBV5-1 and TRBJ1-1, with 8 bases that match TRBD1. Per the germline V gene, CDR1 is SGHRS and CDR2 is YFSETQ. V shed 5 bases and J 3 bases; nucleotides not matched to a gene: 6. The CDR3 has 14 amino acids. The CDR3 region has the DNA TGCGCCAGCAGACCAAACAGGGGGGACACTGAAGCTTTCTTT. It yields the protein CASRPNRGDTEAFF.

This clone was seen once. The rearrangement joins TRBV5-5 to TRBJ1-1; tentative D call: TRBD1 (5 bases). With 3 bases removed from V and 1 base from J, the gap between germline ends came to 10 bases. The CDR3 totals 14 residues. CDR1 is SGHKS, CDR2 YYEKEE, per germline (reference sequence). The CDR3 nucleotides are TGTGCCAGCAGCTCTACAGGACAGAACACTGAAGCTTTCTTT. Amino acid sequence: CASSSTGQNTEAFF.